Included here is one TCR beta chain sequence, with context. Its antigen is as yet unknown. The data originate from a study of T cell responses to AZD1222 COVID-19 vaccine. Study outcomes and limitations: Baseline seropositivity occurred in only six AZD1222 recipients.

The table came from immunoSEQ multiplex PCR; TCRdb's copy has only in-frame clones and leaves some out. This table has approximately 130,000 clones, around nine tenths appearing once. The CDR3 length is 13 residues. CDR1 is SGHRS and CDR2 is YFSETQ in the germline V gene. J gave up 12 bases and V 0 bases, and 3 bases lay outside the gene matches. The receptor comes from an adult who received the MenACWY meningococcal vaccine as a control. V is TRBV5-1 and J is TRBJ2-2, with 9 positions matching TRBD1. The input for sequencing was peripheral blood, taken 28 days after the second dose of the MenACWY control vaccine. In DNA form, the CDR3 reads TGCGCCAGCAGCTTGGGAGGGACAGGGCAGCTGTTTTTT. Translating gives CASSLGGTGQLFF.